These 21 T cell receptor beta chains were all obtained from the same sample, sequenced in a study of T cell changes during pregnancy in multiple sclerosis (dated 2019 in TCRdb). The library came from the immunoSEQ multiplex PCR assay. TCRdb retrieved this table from immuneACCESS and kept in-frame rearrangements only. Not all clones are present; in checked studies, unresolved V genes account for under half, and no reason is known for the remainder. The sample has about 42,000 clones on record, 80% to 90% of them singletons. In total, the top ten clones hold approximately 0.64% of the sample. Sequences were derived from CD4+ T cells from peripheral blood mononuclear cells, sampled before pregnancy. The receptors stem from a female donor with multiple sclerosis, enrolled in a pregnancy study.

The chain combines TRBV7-6 with TRBJ2-5; weak D call: TRBD2 (6 bases). V was clipped by 1 base and J by 5 bases, with 11 bases between them. CDR3 length: 14 amino acids. The germline V gene has CDR1 SGHVS and CDR2 FNYEAQ. The CDR3 reads CASSLGASVETQYF. The CDR3 bases are TGTGCCAGCAGCTTAGGGGCTAGCGTGGAGACCCAGTACTTC.

J is TRBJ1-1 and V is TRBV5-8; no clear D. The ends were cut back, 2 bases at V and 4 bases at J, with 6 bases in the middle. The germline V gene has CDR1 SGHTS and CDR2 YDEGEE. The CDR3 sequence is 12 residues long. The CDR3 is CASSFRSTEAFF. Written as DNA, the CDR3 is TGTGCCAGCAGCTTTCGTAGCACTGAAGCTTTCTTT.

The V call is TRBV14, the J call TRBJ2-1, with 14 bases fitting TRBD2. After removal of 0 bases from V and 3 bases from J, the junction contained 4 bases not matched to a gene. Germline CDR1 is SGHDN and CDR2 is FVKESK. This CDR3 is built from 18 residues. CDR3 DNA: TGTGCCAGCAGCCAAGAGGGGACTAGCGGGGGAGTCTACAATGAGCAGTTCTTC. Residues: CASSQEGTSGGVYNEQFF.

The V gene is TRBV11-1, the J gene TRBJ1-2, with 9 bases identical to TRBD1. Trimming at V came to 3 bases and at J to 8 bases, leaving 4 bases not matched to a gene. Per germline, CDR1 SGHAT and CDR2 FQDESV (reference sequence). CDR3 length: 13 amino acids. The CDR3 sequence is CASSLGQGWGYTF. DNA of the CDR3: TGTGCCAGCAGCTTGGGACAGGGATGGGGCTACACCTTC.

The chain's CDR3 is CASSFAGLLNEKLFF. CDR3 DNA: TGCGCCAGCAGCTTCGCGGGACTCCTTAATGAAAAACTGTTTTTT. The chain employs TRBV5-1 and TRBJ1-4; the D gene is possibly TRBD1 (5 bases). The CDR3 consists of 15 residues. V lost 2 bases and J lost 4, with 12 bases in between. CDR1 is SGHRS, CDR2 YFSETQ, per germline.

This chain connects TRBV9 to TRBJ2-2; 8 bases line up with TRBD2. In germline, CDR1 is SGDLS, CDR2 YYNGEE. V gave up 4 bases and J gave up 6 bases; unmatched junction bases: 11. The CDR3 runs to 16 residues. In nucleotides, the CDR3 is TGTGCCAGCAGCCCCAGGGGAGCGGGAGAACCCGGGGAGCTGTTTTTT. Translating it yields CASSPRGAGEPGELFF.

The V call is TRBV21-1, the J call TRBJ1-5; the table's D call TRBD1 went unverified against the DNA. TRBV21-1 is an annotated pseudogene. This CDR3 has 23 amino acids. CDR3 sequence reads: CASSKEGNGLWGGTGSSNQPQHF. The CDR3 DNA reads as TGTGCCAGCAGCAAAGAAGGTAATGGTCTTTGGGGCGGTACGGGCAGCAGCAATCAGCCCCAGCATTTT.

The chain uses TRBV5-4 and TRBJ2-7; 11 nucleotides line up with TRBD2. CDR3 length equals 16 residues. CDR1 is SGHNT, CDR2 YYREEE, per germline (reference sequence). The ends lost 5 bases at V and 0 bases at J; junction bases unmatched: 7. The CDR3 is CASRPGLAADSYEQYF. In DNA form, the CDR3 reads TGTGCCAGCAGGCCGGGACTAGCGGCTGACTCCTACGAGCAGTACTTC.

The chain couples TRBV6-1 to TRBJ2-5; the D is unclear. Germline assignment: CDR1 MNHNS and CDR2 SASEGT. This CDR3 comprises 11 residues. Trimming stripped 3 bases from V and 5 bases from J, with 4 bases between. The chain's CDR3 is CASSDVETQYF. CDR3 nucleotides: TGTGCCAGCAGTGACGTGGAGACCCAGTACTTC.

The chain links TRBV6-5 to TRBJ1-2; 8 nucleotides agree with TRBD1. Trimming took 3 bases from V and 4 from J; bases not matched to a gene: 4. This CDR3 region has 14 residues. Germline V gene lookup returns CDR1 MNHEY and CDR2 SVGAGI. The CDR3 loop reads CASSYNRGTYGYTF. Here the CDR3 DNA reads TGTGCCAGCAGTTATAACAGGGGGACCTATGGCTACACCTTC.

The chain couples TRBV5-5 to TRBJ1-4, with D possibly being TRBD1 (5 bases). V gave up 6 bases and J gave up 10 bases, with 19 bases separating them. This CDR3 spans 14 amino acids. Looked up from germline, CDR1 is SGHKS and CDR2 is YYEKEE (reference sequence). The CDR3 DNA reads as TGTGCCAGCATCCGGGACTGGGGCCAAGGAAAACTGTTTTTT. Protein sequence: CASIRDWGQGKLFF. Variable domain in full (rest from reference TRBV5-5 and TRBJ1-4): DAGVTQSPTHLIKTRGQQVTLRCSPISGHKSVSWYQQVLGQGPQFIFQYYEKEERGRGNFPDRFSARQFPNYSSELNVNALLLGDSALYLCASIRDWGQGKLFFGSGTQLSVL.

V and J are TRBV7-9 and TRBJ2-1; D unclear. The CDR3 runs 14 residues. V was pared by 6 bases and J by 0 bases, with 9 bases between. CDR1 and CDR2 from the germline V gene are SEHNR and FQNEAQ (reference sequence). The CDR3 reads CASSVESSYNEQFF. For the CDR3, the DNA is TGTGCCAGCAGTGTGGAGAGCTCCTACAATGAGCAGTTCTTC.

The chain has TRBV5-1 and TRBJ2-5; D gene uncertain. V was trimmed by 3 bases and J by 1 base, leaving 10 bases between them. The CDR3 contains 14 residues. Germline assignment: CDR1 SGHRS and CDR2 YFSETQ. CDR3 bases: TGCGCCAGCAGCTCCCCCCAGATCCAAGAGACCCAGTACTTC. This encodes CASSSPQIQETQYF.

The chain employs TRBV19 and TRBJ1-2; a possible D gene is TRBD1 (5 bases). Between the trimmed V and J ends, which lost 3 bases and 5 bases, there was a span of 13 bases. Germline V gives CDR1 LNHDA, CDR2 SQIVND (reference sequence). This CDR3 has 14 residues. The CDR3 sequence is CASSIRVGLYGYTF. The CDR3, as DNA: TGTGCCAGTAGTATCAGGGTGGGATTGTATGGCTACACCTTC.

This clone was detected a few times. This chain connects TRBV7-2 to TRBJ1-6; tentative D call: TRBD1 (6 bases). V shed 6 bases and J shed 7 bases, with 13 bases lying between them. The V gene's germline CDR1 is SGHTA and CDR2 FQGNSA. This CDR3 spans 14 amino acids. The CDR3 DNA reads as TGTGCCAGCAGACCGGACAGATGGAATTCACCCCTCCACTTT. Translated, it gives CASRPDRWNSPLHF.

This clone was seen more than once but under ten times. This rearrangement joins TRBV2 to TRBJ2-2; TRBD2 agrees at 10 bases. Germline CDR1 SNHLY, CDR2 FYNNEI. This CDR3 region has 17 residues. Trimming at V came to 6 bases and at J to 6 bases, leaving 13 bases not matched to a gene. As DNA, the CDR3 is TGTGCCAGCAGGGTCGGGGCTAGCGGGGGAACCTCCGGGGAGCTGTTTTTT. Translated: CASRVGASGGTSGELFF.

The chain joins TRBV19 to TRBJ1-4; TRBD1 agrees at 10 bases. CDR3 length equals 15 residues. After removal of 7 bases from V and 6 bases from J, the junction contained 8 bases not matched to a gene. CDR1 is LNHDA and CDR2 is SQIVND in the germline V gene (reference sequence). The CDR3 spells CASTPGGQGYEKLFF. CDR3 coding DNA: TGTGCCAGTACCCCGGGGGGACAGGGGTATGAAAAACTGTTTTTT.

This sequence joins TRBV5-1 and TRBJ2-7; 14 bases agree with TRBD2. This CDR3 region has 15 residues. Germline values: CDR1 SGHRS, CDR2 YFSETQ. Losses at the gene ends were 1 base for V and 5 bases for J; bases not matched to a gene: 2. CDR3 amino acids: CASSLPGLAGDEQYF. For the CDR3, the DNA is TGCGCCAGCAGCTTGCCGGGACTAGCGGGAGACGAGCAGTACTTC.

V is TRBV6-5 and J is TRBJ2-7; TRBD1 aligns across 7 bases. The junction had 6 bases not matched to a gene; V was cut back by 4 bases and J by 6 bases. This CDR3 region has 13 residues. CDR1 is MNHEY and CDR2 is SVGAGI in the germline V gene. The CDR3 is CASSFTGAGEQYF. CDR3 coding DNA: TGTGCCAGCAGTTTTACAGGGGCGGGCGAGCAGTACTTC.

This clone was observed a single time. The chain has TRBV5-4 and TRBJ2-2, with 8 bases matching TRBD2. After removal of 2 bases from V and 4 bases from J, the junction contained 4 bases not matched to a gene. The CDR3 consists of 15 residues. The germline gives CDR1 SGHNT, CDR2 YYREEE (reference sequence). The CDR3 region has the DNA TGTGCCAGCAGCTTCAGCGGGGGCCCCACCGGGGAGCTGTTTTTT. Translating gives CASSFSGGPTGELFF.

This rearrangement joins TRBV30 to TRBJ2-3; the D gene is possibly TRBD2 (6 bases). The CDR3 is 18 residues long. CDR1 is GTSNPN and CDR2 is SVGIG in the germline V gene (reference sequence). V was cut by 0 bases and J by 3 bases, with 22 bases left in between. As DNA, the CDR3 is TGTGCCTGGAGTGTAGCGAGCGGGTTCCTCAAGCTTACAGATACGCAGTATTTT. It is translated as CAWSVASGFLKLTDTQYF.